This is a list of T cell receptor beta chains from one sample in a study of blood T cell repertoires in COVID-19. Clones were read by immunoSEQ multiplex PCR, and TCRdb kept only the in-frame ones, dropping some. The sample consists of about 95,000 clones, under 90% of them appearing once. The sequencing input was peripheral blood. Receptors originate from a woman aged 70-85 years with acute or convalescent COVID-19. Both conserved end residues are part of each CDR3. D genes are given only for firm matches. Where a row states a size, it is once, few, many or the class of an expanded clone; other rows omit it.

TGTGCCAGTAGGATTGACAGAAACACCGGGGAGCTGTTTTTT | CASRIDRNTGELFF | TRBJ2-2 | TRBV19 | . | .
TGTGCCAGCTCACCCAAACAGGGTCGGGAGACCCAGTACTTC | CASSPKQGRETQYF | TRBJ2-5 | TRBV18 | . | .
TGTGCCAGCAGCCTTCAGCCCCAGCATTTT | CASSLQPQHF | TRBJ1-5 | TRBV28 | few | .
TGTGCCAGCATGAGATTTAGCGGGGGGGCCTTCTCGAACAATGAGCAGTTCTTC | CASMRFSGGAFSNNEQFF | TRBJ2-1 | TRBV2 | . | TRBD2
TGTGCCTGGAATGGAGGGACCACTGAAGCTTTCTTT | CAWNGGTTEAFF | TRBJ1-1 | TRBV30 | . | .
TGTGCCAGCAGTCTAGTTAGCTATGGCTACACCTTC | CASSLVSYGYTF | TRBJ1-2 | TRBV6-6 | . | .
TGTGCCAGCAGCGTAGATAGAGCGGATCAAGAGACCCAGTACTTC | CASSVDRADQETQYF | TRBJ2-5 | TRBV9 | . | .
TGTGCCAGCAGTGACGGAAAAAGGGGTGAAAAACTGTTTTTT | CASSDGKRGEKLFF | TRBJ1-4 | TRBV6-1 | . | .
TGTGCCTGGAGTGGGGGGAGGAGGGTGCCCACCGGGGAGCTGTTTTTT | CAWSGGRRVPTGELFF | TRBJ2-2 | TRBV30 | . | .
TGTGCCAGCACCTCGGGGGTTACAGATACGCAGTATTTT | CASTSGVTDTQYF | TRBJ2-3 | TRBV7-9 | . | .
TGTGCCACCAGTGATTTCGGGGGTATCACAGATACGCAGTATTTT | CATSDFGGITDTQYF | TRBJ2-3 | TRBV24-1 | once | .
TGTGCCAGCAGTTTCGGGGGAGACTATGGCTACACCTTC | CASSFGGDYGYTF | TRBJ1-2 | TRBV28 | once | .
TGTGCCAGCAGCTCGAGAGAAGGACTAGCTGGGGGTGAGGATGAGCAGTTCTTC | CASSSREGLAGGEDEQFF | TRBJ2-1 | TRBV5-8 | . | TRBD2
TGCGCCAGCAGCTTGCAACCGCTCGGGGAGAACTATGGCTACACCTTC | CASSLQPLGENYGYTF | TRBJ1-2 | TRBV5-1 | . | .
TGTGCCAGCAGGACTATAAACGAAGCTTTCTTT | CASRTINEAFF | TRBJ1-1 | TRBV25-1 | . | .
TGTGCCAGCAGGGCCCCAGGGATCTCGAGCTCACCCCTCCACTTT | CASRAPGISSSPLHF | TRBJ1-6 | TRBV6-5 | . | .
TGTGCCAGCAGGAGGACAGGGGCGACCCCTTATAGCAATCAGCCCCAGCATTTT | CASRRTGATPYSNQPQHF | TRBJ1-5 | TRBV2 | few | TRBD1
TGTGCCAGCAGTTTAAGTGGACTAGCGGGAGACAATGAGCAGTTCTTC | CASSLSGLAGDNEQFF | TRBJ2-1 | TRBV28 | . | TRBD2
TGTGCCAGCTCACCAGGTATCGGTGAAAAACTGTTTTTT | CASSPGIGEKLFF | TRBJ1-4 | TRBV18 | . | .
TGTGCCAGCAGCCTCCCCCACGAGCAGTACTTC | CASSLPHEQYF | TRBJ2-7 | TRBV6-5 | . | .
TGTGCCAGCAGCCGATGGGCTAGCGGGAGGTGGAATACGCAGTATTTT | CASSRWASGRWNTQYF | TRBJ2-3 | TRBV13 | . | TRBD2
TGTGCCACCAGTGATCCGTCCGGGACAGGGGGACGGGGTGAGCAGTTCTTC | CATSDPSGTGGRGEQFF | TRBJ2-1 | TRBV24-1 | . | TRBD1
TGTGCCAGCTCTTTGGCCGGGGAGAACACTGAAGCTTTCTTT | CASSLAGENTEAFF | TRBJ1-1 | TRBV18 | . | .
TGCGCCAGCAGCTCCGACAGGGGACGAAACTTTAACTATGGCTACACCTTC | CASSSDRGRNFNYGYTF | TRBJ1-2 | TRBV23-1 | . | TRBD1
TGTGCCAGCAGCACGCCTAGCGGGAGTTCCGAGCAGTACTTC | CASSTPSGSSEQYF | TRBJ2-7 | TRBV3-1/TRBV3-2 | once | TRBD2
TGCGCCAGCAGCCTCAAAGAAACACCGGACAGGAGGTGGGAAAAACTGTTTTTT | CASSLKETPDRRWEKLFF | TRBJ1-4 | TRBV23-1 | . | TRBD1
TGTGCCAGCAGACACACAGGGGCCGGAAACACCATATATTTT | CASRHTGAGNTIYF | TRBJ1-3 | TRBV3-1/TRBV3-2 | . | TRBD1
TGTGCCAGCAGACCCACTAGCGGGGGCTACAATGAGCAGTTCTTC | CASRPTSGGYNEQFF | TRBJ2-1 | TRBV28 | . | TRBD2
TGTGCCAGCAGCCTTCGGACTAGCGGTCCCTACGAGCAGTACTTC | CASSLRTSGPYEQYF | TRBJ2-7 | TRBV7-2 | . | TRBD2
TGCGCCAGCACACCTAGCGGGAGAAACGAGCAGTACTTC | CASTPSGRNEQYF | TRBJ2-7 | TRBV10-1 | . | TRBD2
TGCGCCAGCAGCTTGGCCGCTAGCGGGGGAGAGACCCAGTACTTC | CASSLAASGGETQYF | TRBJ2-5 | TRBV5-1 | . | TRBD2
TGCGCCAGCAGCTTGGGTGGGACAGGGGGCCAAAACACTGAAGCTTTCTTT | CASSLGGTGGQNTEAFF | TRBJ1-1 | TRBV5-1 | . | TRBD1
TGTGCCAGCAGCTTAGTTAGCGGGAGGGGTGAGCAGTTCTTC | CASSLVSGRGEQFF | TRBJ2-1 | TRBV11-2 | . | TRBD2
TGTGCCAGTAGATCGGGACAGGCAAACAATCAGCCCCAGCATTTT | CASRSGQANNQPQHF | TRBJ1-5 | TRBV19 | . | TRBD1